A selection of T cell receptor beta chains follows, all from one sample in a study of siplizumab effects on memory and regulatory T cells. Only in-frame clones appear in the TCRdb table, and some are missing; sequencing was by immunoSEQ multiplex PCR. The sample has 70,000 or so clones; roughly nine tenths are singletons. Sample: CD8+ T cells sorted from blood. The source of these receptors is a human donor in good health. CDR3s include the opening cysteine and the closing phenylalanine or tryptophan. The order of the fields is D gene, J gene, V gene, clone size, CDR3 DNA, CDR3 protein. The D gene is left open where the match is weak. Part of the rows lack a size; the others show once, few, many or a class for expanded clones.

D gene: -
J gene: TRBJ2-3
V gene: TRBV27
clone size: -
CDR3 DNA: TGTGCCAGCAGTCCTGGGACATTCAGCACAGATACGCAGTATTTT
CDR3 protein: CASSPGTFSTDTQYF

D gene: -
J gene: TRBJ2-3
V gene: TRBV11-2
clone size: -
CDR3 DNA: TGTGCCAGCAGCTTAGACGTCGCAGATACGCAGTATTTT
CDR3 protein: CASSLDVADTQYF

D gene: TRBD1
J gene: TRBJ2-1
V gene: TRBV18
clone size: -
CDR3 DNA: TGTGCCAGCTCACAGGGACAGGGTATGAATGAGCAGTTCTTC
CDR3 protein: CASSQGQGMNEQFF

D gene: -
J gene: TRBJ2-7
V gene: TRBV6-5
clone size: -
CDR3 DNA: TGTGCCAGCAGTTTTGACATCCTGAGCTCCTACGAGCAGTACTTC
CDR3 protein: CASSFDILSSYEQYF

D gene: TRBD2
J gene: TRBJ2-3
V gene: TRBV25-1
clone size: once
CDR3 DNA: TGTGCCAAACGGACTAGCCGGGGCACAGATACGCAGTATTTT
CDR3 protein: CAKRTSRGTDTQYF

D gene: -
J gene: TRBJ1-2
V gene: TRBV7-9
clone size: -
CDR3 DNA: TGTGCCAGCAGCCCCCTCTTTTCTAACTATGGCTACACCTTC
CDR3 protein: CASSPLFSNYGYTF

D gene: -
J gene: TRBJ2-7
V gene: TRBV11-2
clone size: many
CDR3 DNA: TGTGCCAGCAGCGCCCCGGGGCCGAACCTTTACGAGCAGTACTTC
CDR3 protein: CASSAPGPNLYEQYF

D gene: -
J gene: TRBJ1-2
V gene: TRBV21-1
clone size: once
CDR3 DNA: TGTGCCAGCACCGACCCTGGGACAGGGGGATTCTATGGCTACACCTTC
CDR3 protein: CASTDPGTGGFYGYTF

D gene: -
J gene: TRBJ2-1
V gene: TRBV2
clone size: -
CDR3 DNA: TGTGCCAGCAGTCCTCCGGGTGAGCAGTTCTTC
CDR3 protein: CASSPPGEQFF

D gene: -
J gene: TRBJ1-2
V gene: TRBV5-4
clone size: -
CDR3 DNA: TGTGCCAGCAGCGTAGACACTAACTATGGCTACACCTTC
CDR3 protein: CASSVDTNYGYTF

D gene: TRBD2
J gene: TRBJ2-1
V gene: TRBV19
clone size: -
CDR3 DNA: TGTGCCAGTAGTATGGCTAGCGGGGTGCTCAATGAGCAGTTCTTC
CDR3 protein: CASSMASGVLNEQFF

D gene: TRBD2
J gene: TRBJ2-7
V gene: TRBV6-6
clone size: once
CDR3 DNA: TGTGCCAGCAGTTACTTACTAGCGGGAGTACAATACGAGCAGTACTTC
CDR3 protein: CASSYLLAGVQYEQYF

D gene: TRBD2
J gene: TRBJ2-7
V gene: TRBV27
clone size: -
CDR3 DNA: TGTGCCAGCCGCGTTCACGGTGGGGCTAGCGGACACTACGAGCAGTACTTC
CDR3 protein: CASRVHGGASGHYEQYF

D gene: -
J gene: TRBJ1-4
V gene: TRBV19
clone size: -
CDR3 DNA: TGTGCCAGTAGTATCTGGGTAGCAACTAATGAAAAACTGTTTTTT
CDR3 protein: CASSIWVATNEKLFF

D gene: -
J gene: TRBJ2-3
V gene: TRBV5-1
clone size: -
CDR3 DNA: TGCGCCAGCAGCTATTACGAGGGGCTAGTAGCAGATACGCAGTATTTT
CDR3 protein: CASSYYEGLVADTQYF

D gene: -
J gene: TRBJ1-1
V gene: TRBV5-1
clone size: -
CDR3 DNA: TGCGCCAGCAGCTTGAAAGGGGCGTTGGGTGAAGCTTTCTTT
CDR3 protein: CASSLKGALGEAFF

D gene: TRBD1
J gene: TRBJ2-1
V gene: TRBV10-3
clone size: -
CDR3 DNA: TGTGCCATCAGTCCGGGACAGGGGGTCAATGAGCAGTTCTTC
CDR3 protein: CAISPGQGVNEQFF

D gene: TRBD1
J gene: TRBJ1-2
V gene: TRBV6-1
clone size: -
CDR3 DNA: TGTGCCAGCAGTGTCCGGGACAGGGCGCACTATGGCTACACCTTC
CDR3 protein: CASSVRDRAHYGYTF

D gene: TRBD2
J gene: TRBJ2-2
V gene: TRBV27
clone size: -
CDR3 DNA: TGTGCCAGCAGCACTAGCGGGGGGCTGCCGAGAGGGGAGCTGTTTTTT
CDR3 protein: CASSTSGGLPRGELFF

D gene: TRBD2
J gene: TRBJ2-1
V gene: TRBV7-9
clone size: -
CDR3 DNA: TGTGCCAGCAGCCAAGGGACTAGCGGGAGCTCCTACAATGAGCAGTTCTTC
CDR3 protein: CASSQGTSGSSYNEQFF

D gene: -
J gene: TRBJ2-5
V gene: TRBV9
clone size: -
CDR3 DNA: TGTGCCAGCAGCGTTTCCTACGGGGCGCGGGAGACCCAGTACTTC
CDR3 protein: CASSVSYGARETQYF

D gene: -
J gene: TRBJ1-1
V gene: TRBV19
clone size: few
CDR3 DNA: TGTGCCAGTAGTATAGATACGAACACTGAAGCTTTCTTT
CDR3 protein: CASSIDTNTEAFF

D gene: -
J gene: TRBJ2-2
V gene: TRBV7-9
clone size: -
CDR3 DNA: TGTGCCCTCGTTTATATCGAGACACCCGGGGAGCTGTTTTTT
CDR3 protein: CALVYIETPGELFF

D gene: -
J gene: TRBJ1-5
V gene: TRBV7-9
clone size: once
CDR3 DNA: TGTGCCAGCAGCAAGTCCCCCCTCAATCAGCCCCAGCATTTT
CDR3 protein: CASSKSPLNQPQHF

D gene: -
J gene: TRBJ2-1
V gene: TRBV27
clone size: -
CDR3 DNA: TGTGCCAGCAGTTTTCCACCTCACAATGAGCAGTTCTTC
CDR3 protein: CASSFPPHNEQFF

D gene: -
J gene: TRBJ2-2
V gene: TRBV11-1
clone size: once
CDR3 DNA: TGTGCCAGCAGCAAAAGGACAGCCGGCGACACCGGGGAGCTGTTTTTT
CDR3 protein: CASSKRTAGDTGELFF

D gene: TRBD1
J gene: TRBJ1-1
V gene: TRBV25-1
clone size: once
CDR3 DNA: TGTGCCAGCAGTGGGACAGGGCCGGACACTGAAGCTTTCTTT
CDR3 protein: CASSGTGPDTEAFF

D gene: -
J gene: TRBJ2-1
V gene: TRBV19
clone size: -
CDR3 DNA: TGTGCCAGTAGTACGATTGAGGGGGGGATCTATGAGCAGTTCTTC
CDR3 protein: CASSTIEGGIYEQFF

D gene: -
J gene: TRBJ2-2
V gene: TRBV6-5
clone size: once
CDR3 DNA: TGTGCCAGCAGTTGGGGTCCGGGCCCTCACACCGGGGAGCTGTTTTTT
CDR3 protein: CASSWGPGPHTGELFF

D gene: TRBD2
J gene: TRBJ2-1
V gene: TRBV10-3
clone size: -
CDR3 DNA: TGTGCCATCAGTGACCCCGCCGAGGCGGGAGGGCTTCTCGGTGAGCAGTTCTTC
CDR3 protein: CAISDPAEAGGLLGEQFF

D gene: -
J gene: TRBJ2-5
V gene: TRBV6-5
clone size: -
CDR3 DNA: TGTGCCAGCAGTTACTCGGTGAGGGCGGAGACCCAGTACTTC
CDR3 protein: CASSYSVRAETQYF

D gene: -
J gene: TRBJ1-1
V gene: TRBV5-1
clone size: -
CDR3 DNA: TGCGCCAGCAGCTATGCCGGGACCACGAACACTGAAGCTTTCTTT
CDR3 protein: CASSYAGTTNTEAFF

D gene: TRBD2
J gene: TRBJ2-7
V gene: TRBV7-9
clone size: once
CDR3 DNA: TGTGCCAGCAGCTTAGGGGACTACTACGAGCAGTACTTC
CDR3 protein: CASSLGDYYEQYF

D gene: TRBD1
J gene: TRBJ1-1
V gene: TRBV6-1
clone size: -
CDR3 DNA: TGTGCCAGCAGTGAAGCCTGGACAGGAGACGAAGCTTTCTTT
CDR3 protein: CASSEAWTGDEAFF

D gene: TRBD1
J gene: TRBJ1-2
V gene: TRBV19
clone size: -
CDR3 DNA: TGTGCCAGTAGTTTTACGCGGGCCGGGACAGGGTATGGCTACACCTTC
CDR3 protein: CASSFTRAGTGYGYTF

D gene: TRBD1
J gene: TRBJ1-2
V gene: TRBV5-1
clone size: -
CDR3 DNA: TGCGCCAGCAGTCAGGACAGGGAGGAAGGCTATGGCTACACCTTC
CDR3 protein: CASSQDREEGYGYTF

D gene: TRBD2
J gene: TRBJ2-3
V gene: TRBV4-1
clone size: -
CDR3 DNA: TGCGCCAGCAGCCAAGGAAGGAGCGGGAGGGAGGAGAATACGCAGTATTTT
CDR3 protein: CASSQGRSGREENTQYF